This T cell receptor (beta chain) originates from a study of radiotherapy plus CTLA-4 blockade in lung cancer. Study as a whole: Objective response was observed in around a sixth of patients, and disease control in approximately 33%.

Findings and limits, study-wide: An expansion of tumor-derived TCR clones occurred in blood after radiotherapy plus ipilimumab.

Generated by immunoSEQ multiplex PCR, the TCRdb table keeps only in-frame clones and is missing some. The sample yields 50,000 to 65,000 clones, approximately 80% seen once. The CDR3 length is 15 residues. Losses at the gene ends were 6 bases for V and 0 bases for J; bases not matched to a gene: 6. Germline V gene data show CDR1 as SQVTM and CDR2 as ANQGSEA. As for this clone: Its specificity is unknown.

This TCR came from a human donor with non-small cell lung cancer who had a complete response to radiotherapy plus ipilimumab. V and J are TRBV29-1 and TRBJ2-1; 9 nucleotides match TRBD2. The sample consisted of peripheral blood, taken from a patient treated with radiotherapy plus ipilimumab. CDR3 sequence: CSVPISGSSYNEQFF. CDR3 bases: TGCAGCGTACCTATTAGCGGGAGCTCCTACAATGAGCAGTTCTTC.